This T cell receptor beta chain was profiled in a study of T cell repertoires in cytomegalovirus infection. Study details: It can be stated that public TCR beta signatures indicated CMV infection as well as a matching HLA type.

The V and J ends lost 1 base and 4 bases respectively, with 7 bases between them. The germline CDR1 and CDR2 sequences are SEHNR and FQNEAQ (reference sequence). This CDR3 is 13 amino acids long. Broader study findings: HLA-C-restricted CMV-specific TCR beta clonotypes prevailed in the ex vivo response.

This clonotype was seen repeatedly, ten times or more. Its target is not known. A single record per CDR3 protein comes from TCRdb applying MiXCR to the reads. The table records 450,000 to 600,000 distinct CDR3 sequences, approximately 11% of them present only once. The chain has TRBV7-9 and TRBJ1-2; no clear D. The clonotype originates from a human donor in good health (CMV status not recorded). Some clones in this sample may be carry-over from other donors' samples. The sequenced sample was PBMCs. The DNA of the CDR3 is TGTGCCAGCAGCTTAGGAAACGTCTATGGCTACACCTTC. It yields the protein CASSLGNVYGYTF.